This T cell receptor (beta chain) was obtained from a study of blood T cell repertoires in COVID-19. Overall study context: Nucleic acid was either cDNA or gDNA, and it came from T cells, B-cell-depleted T cells, or PBMCs.

Profiling relied on immunoSEQ multiplex PCR, and the TCRdb table lists in-frame clones only, not all of them. Of 90,000 or so clones in the sample, approximately 87% were seen once. This TCR was recovered from a human donor in a cohort sampled during active COVID-19. Sequencing input: peripheral blood.

This CDR3 is CASSRGQGANSPLHF. DNA of the CDR3: TGTGCCAGCAGCAGAGGACAGGGGGCCAATTCACCCCTCCACTTT. V usage is TRBV7-8 and J usage is TRBJ1-6; 11 nucleotides align to TRBD1. Germline lookup yields CDR1 SGHVS and CDR2 FQNEAQ. The junction had 4 bases not matched to a gene; V was cut back by 5 bases and J by 7 bases. The CDR3 totals 15 residues.